The entry below describes one T cell receptor beta chain. This clonotype was observed at least ten times. Its antigen remains undetermined. Base qualities were left out, and no much larger clone turns up one base away. Libraries from unsorted PBMCs were made from 2 million PBMCs kept in RNAlater at -80 degrees C until RNA extraction. The multiple sclerosis patients were enrolled in a US clinical protocol that used magnetic resonance imaging to evaluate disease progression. Peripheral blood was subjected to Ficoll-Hypaque density gradient centrifugation to isolate PBMCs, which were then cryopreserved in liquid nitrogen. The data were obtained in a study of neurological immune-mediated disorders (dated by TCRdb to about 2019). Regarding the study in general: Among the roughly 34 multiple sclerosis patients, relapsing-remitting MS was present in approximately 31 and secondary progressive MS was present in 3. Using UMI-based sequencing, the study compared peripheral blood TCR-beta repertoires from patients with HTLV-I-associated myelopathy (HAM/TSP), patients with multiple sclerosis, and healthy controls. Alongside PBMC samples, the set of about 100 TCR-beta libraries contained longitudinal samples, technical triplicates, and paired CD4+ and CD8+ T-cell subsets that had been sorted. The cohort included 60 to 75 subjects: some 14 with HAM/TSP, approximately 34 with multiple sclerosis, and around 20 healthy controls.

The research as a whole found: Across subjects, expanded clones never shared an identical CDR3 amino acid sequence, which suggests that the TCR-beta repertoires in every group were private. The highest TCR clonal expansion was observed in HAM/TSP patients, whereas the lowest was observed in MS patients, even when compared with healthy controls. The MS cluster showed no association with clinical or MRI features, and the authors stated that larger cohorts are needed. In a phylogenetic analysis, the repertoires of 18 out of 34 MS patients fell into a single cluster of related CDR3 sequences, pointing to a possible signature at the repertoire level.

cDNA was synthesized by template-switch 5'RACE using a primer carrying a 10-nucleotide random unique molecular identifier by which each TCR transcript was tagged. Over 170 million TCR-beta sequences, covering 15-18 subjects, were produced in each sequencing run. Total RNA was extracted with the RNeasy kit. The KAPA Real-time Library Amplification kit was used to amplify TCR-beta VDJ regions with primers for the TCR constant region and the 5'RACE anchor. A first PCR added sample indexes and Illumina adaptors, after which a second PCR increased the library yield. After Ampure bead purification, the roughly 650 bp TCR product was size-selected on a 2% E-gel SizeSelection system. Library quality was checked on a Bioanalyzer, concentration was measured with Qubit, and libraries were quantified with the Kapa Library Quantification kit before pooling. Paired-end 2 x 150 bp sequencing of the libraries was performed on an Illumina HiSeq 2500. To increase sequence diversity, roughly 25-31% phiX was spiked into each library pool. Regarding the original processing steps: The quality-filtered reads were processed with the UMI-based MiGEC pipeline, whose error correction step removed more than 80% of the raw TCR sequences. VDJ genes were aligned to IMGT germline references, and clonotypes were defined by unique CDR3 amino acid sequence plus V-J genes. Clonal expansion, Shannon diversity and CDR3 relatedness were evaluated with VDJtools (CalcPairwiseDistances, ClusterSamples), while phylogenetic trees were built in CLCbio workbench. Clones with at least 8 unique UMIs were defined as expanded, with this threshold being based on coefficient-of-variation modelling across technical triplicates. TCRdb reanalyzed the raw reads on its own, using fastp at Q25 for trimming and MiXCR for clone calling, and kept in-frame beta chains. Each CDR3 protein gets just one entry, which takes the most common genes and DNA from the rows behind it. These V and J calls are TCRdb output, not the study's own analysis. This sample gives about 27,000 distinct CDR3 sequences in total; 3% to 3.5% of them show up just once. The ten largest clones capture around 7.3% of the sample.

This receptor was identified in a woman aged 25 to 45 with multiple sclerosis. Input material: PBMCs.

The nucleotide sequence reads TGCAGTGCTAGCAGGTGGGGACAGCCCCAGCATTTT. This codes for CSASRWGQPQHF. The sequence joins TRBV20-1 to TRBJ1-5; no confident D gene assignment can be made. Per the germline V gene (reference sequence), DFQATT is the CDR1 and SNEGSKA is the CDR2. A distance of 10 bases separates the germline ends of V and J, which lose 3 bases and 7 bases respectively. The CDR3 has 12 amino acids, counting the end cysteine and phenylalanine. The entry retains the CDR3 DNA only, 36 bases that are in frame from base 1.